Below, 11 T cell receptor beta chains from the same sample are listed, as sequenced in a study of cytomegalovirus exposure and HLA in healthy donors. PCR employed 60 Vbeta and 13 Jbeta primers. Sequencing was performed with immunoSEQ multiplex PCR; in TCRdb, only in-frame clones are kept and a portion is missing. The sample yields approximately 100,000 clones, about four fifths seen once. Source material: PBMCs. The receptors were gathered from a man in his forties or fifties in good health and CMV-seronegative.

This clone was counted a single time. This chain connects TRBV4-1 to TRBJ1-2; D call uncertain. The CDR3 contains 13 residues. V was clipped by 3 bases and J by 1 base, with 6 bases between them. Per germline, CDR1 MGHRA and CDR2 YSYEKL. CDR3 region: CASSHPINYGYTF. For the CDR3, the DNA is TGCGCCAGCAGCCATCCTATTAACTATGGCTACACCTTC.

J is TRBJ2-5 and V is TRBV6-1; D is possibly TRBD1 (6 bases). Germline V gene lookup returns CDR1 MNHNS and CDR2 SASEGT. This CDR3 is 13 amino acids long. V lost 7 bases and J lost 5, with 14 bases in between. Here the CDR3 DNA reads TGTGCCAGCACGACAGGACGGGCGGAGACCCAGTACTTC. Its translation: CASTTGRAETQYF.

This rearrangement joins TRBV10-3 to TRBJ1-1; TRBD1 matches at 7 bases. CDR3 length: 16 amino acids. Germline CDR1 reads ENHRY; CDR2 reads SYGVKD. The junction had 5 bases not matched to a gene; V was cut back by 0 bases and J by 1 base. The CDR3 spells CAISESGGRANTEAFF. Here the CDR3 DNA reads TGTGCCATCAGTGAGTCAGGGGGCAGGGCGAACACTGAAGCTTTCTTT.

In its sample, this clone was seen a few times. Written as DNA, the CDR3 is TGTGCCAGTAGACTAAGAGATTCACCCCTCCACTTT. Encoded protein: CASRLRDSPLHF. The chain joins TRBV19 to TRBJ1-6; D remains ambiguous. CDR3 length: 12 residues. Germline assignment: CDR1 LNHDA and CDR2 SQIVND (reference sequence). Trimming took 6 bases from V and 8 from J, leaving 8 bases between them.

This clone was seen only once. The chain is built from TRBV9 and TRBJ1-1, with 9 nucleotides matching TRBD1. CDR1 is SGDLS and CDR2 is YYNGEE in the germline V gene. V was pared by 4 bases and J by 4 bases, with 8 bases of the junction left unmatched. The CDR3 is 15 residues long. Here the CDR3 reads CASSLGDREGTEAFF. CDR3 DNA: TGTGCCAGCAGCCTGGGGGACAGGGAGGGCACTGAAGCTTTCTTT.

This clone showed up just a few times. This chain connects TRBV11-2 to TRBJ2-1; TRBD2 might be the D (5 bases). The V end lost 4 bases, the J end lost 0 bases, and 7 bases lay between the germline ends. This CDR3 is 14 amino acids long. The V gene's germline CDR1 is SGHAT and CDR2 FQNNGV. The CDR3 DNA follows: TGTGCCAGCAGCTCCGGGATCTCCTACAATGAGCAGTTCTTC. It specifies CASSSGISYNEQFF.

CDR3 sequence: CASSRTGTTDTQYF. The CDR3 DNA follows: TGTGCCAGCAGCCGGACAGGGACGACAGATACGCAGTATTTT. The rearrangement links TRBV14 to TRBJ2-3; TRBD1 aligns across 8 bases. The CDR3 consists of 14 residues. Germline V gene lookup returns CDR1 SGHDN and CDR2 FVKESK. V dropped 4 bases and J dropped 3; count of bases not matched to a gene: 3.

The J gene is TRBJ1-5, the V gene TRBV6-1; possibly TRBD1 for D (6 bases). The CDR3 sequence is 15 residues long. Per germline, CDR1 MNHNS and CDR2 SASEGT. V shed 4 bases and J shed 3 bases, with 13 bases lying between them. The CDR3 coding sequence is TGTGCCAGCAGTGTGCAGGGGTATGACAATCAGCCCCAGCATTTT. Protein sequence: CASSVQGYDNQPQHF.

This chain joins TRBV5-6 and TRBJ1-6; D possibly corresponds to TRBD1 (5 bases). CDR3 size: 15 residues. Germline lookup yields CDR1 SGHDT and CDR2 YYEEEE. Trimming removed 0 bases from V and 12 bases from J, with 16 bases in between. DNA for the CDR3: TGTGCCAGCAGCTTGGCCGGGGGAGGGCATGGACCCCTCCACTTT. Its protein is CASSLAGGGHGPLHF.

The rearrangement uses TRBV5-4 and TRBJ2-7; a weak D match, TRBD1 (6 bases). Deletions cut 9 bases from V and 3 bases from J, with 13 bases between. Germline V gives CDR1 SGHNT, CDR2 YYREEE (reference sequence). This CDR3 spans 12 amino acids. This CDR3 is CAIQGSNYEQYF. CDR3 in DNA: TGTGCCATCCAGGGGTCGAACTACGAGCAGTACTTC.

This sequence joins TRBV18 and TRBJ2-5; TRBD1 is a possible D gene (5 bases). The J call is doubtful: the DNA matches TRBJ2-7 better. Germline CDR1 and CDR2: KGHSH and LQKENI. This CDR3 has 13 residues. CDR3 amino acids: CASSPTASYEQYF. The CDR3 coding sequence is TGTGCCAGCTCCCCGACAGCCTCCTACGAGCAGTACTTC.